The 22 T cell receptor beta chains reported below all come from one sample, sequenced in a study of blood T cell repertoires in COVID-19. The protocol was immunoSEQ multiplex PCR, while the TCRdb copy is restricted to in-frame clones and leaves out a portion. The sample records 250,000 to 350,000 clones, roughly 90% being singletons. The sequencing sample was made of PBMCs or T cells enriched from blood (not recorded which). Receptors were obtained from a woman aged 30 to 39 who had recovered from COVID-19.

The chain recombines TRBV10-3 with TRBJ1-3; D is uncertain. The CDR3 has 19 amino acids. Germline lookup yields CDR1 ENHRY and CDR2 SYGVKD. The V gene lost 6 bases and the J gene lost 0 bases, with 24 bases spanning the gap. The CDR3 region has the DNA TGTGCCATCAGCCAGTCGGCGGCTGAAGGGAGACGCTCTGGAAACACCATATATTTT. It encodes CAISQSAAEGRRSGNTIYF.

The CDR3 region is CASSISPGHSNTEAFF. The CDR3 coding sequence is TGTGCCAGTAGTATCTCACCGGGACACTCGAACACTGAAGCTTTCTTT. The chain uses TRBV19 and TRBJ1-1, with D possibly TRBD1 on 6 matching bases. There are 16 residues in the CDR3. V was shortened by 3 bases and J by 1 base, with 15 bases between the two germline ends. Germline assignment: CDR1 LNHDA and CDR2 SQIVND (reference sequence).

The chain links TRBV30 to TRBJ2-3, with D perhaps TRBD1 or TRBD2 (5 bases each). Trimming stripped 5 bases from V and 0 bases from J, with 21 bases between. The CDR3 contains 17 residues. Per germline, CDR1 GTSNPN and CDR2 SVGIG (reference sequence). The CDR3 loop reads CAWGTLGRKTSTDTQYF. The DNA for the CDR3 is TGTGCCTGGGGGACCCTGGGCAGGAAAACTAGCACAGATACGCAGTATTTT.

This clone has only one observation. The CDR3 here is CASSLSWGRGHEQYF. CDR3 coding DNA: TGTGCCAGCAGTTTATCGTGGGGGCGAGGGCACGAGCAGTACTTC. V and J are TRBV27 and TRBJ2-7, with D maybe TRBD1 (6 bases). Trimming removed 0 bases at V and 5 bases at J, with 14 bases between. The CDR3 has 15 amino acids. CDR1 MNHEY and CDR2 SMNVEV come from the germline V gene (reference sequence).

V and J are TRBV5-1 and TRBJ2-7; the match to TRBD1 covers 8 bases. There are 16 residues in the CDR3. Germline V gene sequence: CDR1 SGHRS, CDR2 YFSETQ. The J segment lost 6 bases and the V segment lost 0 bases, leaving 11 bases of the junction unmatched. The DNA of the CDR3 is TGCGCCAGCAGCTTGGGCAATACCGGGACAGGCTCCGAGCAGTACTTC. Protein sequence: CASSLGNTGTGSEQYF.

The gene calls are TRBV5-8 and TRBJ1-1; a weak D match, TRBD1 (5 bases). CDR1 is SGHTS and CDR2 is YDEGEE in the germline V gene. Trimming took off 7 bases at V and 5 bases at J, with 18 bases between the two ends. CDR3 size: 14 residues. CDR3 bases: TGTGCCAGCCGTTTCCGGGGGGGATCGACTGAAGCTTTCTTT. This encodes CASRFRGGSTEAFF.

V gene TRBV6-5 combines with J gene TRBJ1-5; possibly TRBD1 for D (5 bases). The CDR3 length is 15 residues. V gave up 0 bases and J gave up 4 bases, with 10 bases separating them. Germline CDR1 reads MNHEY; CDR2 reads SVGAGI. The CDR3 coding sequence is TGTGCCAGCAGTTACTCTCCGTCAGGGAATCAGCCCCAGCATTTT. Translating it yields CASSYSPSGNQPQHF.

DNA for the CDR3: TGTGCCAGCGACACAACAGGGTTGGGTGAGCAGTTCTTC. Its protein product is CASDTTGLGEQFF. This sequence joins TRBV7-9 and TRBJ2-1; D possibly corresponds to TRBD1 (6 bases). CDR3 size: 13 residues. V lost 8 bases to trimming and J lost 9 bases, with 17 bases between them. CDR1 and CDR2 (germline): SEHNR, FQNEAQ (reference sequence).

The chain is built from TRBV28 and TRBJ2-5; D may be TRBD2 (6 bases). Germline CDR1 reads MDHEN; CDR2 reads SYDVKM. This CDR3 spans 13 amino acids. V dropped 8 bases and J dropped 5 bases, with 15 bases sitting between them. The CDR3 sequence: CASRLGEWETQYF. The CDR3 DNA sequence: TGTGCCAGCCGACTAGGGGAGTGGGAGACCCAGTACTTC. The whole variable domain, filled in from reference TRBV28 and TRBJ2-5, reads DVKVTQSSRYLVKRTGEKVFLECVQDMDHENMFWYRQDPGLGLRLIYFSYDVKMKEKGDIPEGYSVSREKKERFSLILESASTNQTSMYLCASRLGEWETQYFGPGTRLLVL.

The chain recombines TRBV28 with TRBJ1-6, with 7 bases matching TRBD1. V lost 5 bases and J lost 14; bases outside the gene matches: 12. The V gene's germline CDR1 is MDHEN and CDR2 SYDVKM. CDR3 size: 14 residues. Written as DNA, the CDR3 is TGTGCCAGCAGTCGACAGGGTGGACTTCGGACCCTCCACTTT. This sequence encodes CASSRQGGLRTLHF.

The rearrangement links TRBV5-5 to TRBJ1-1, with 7 bases fitting TRBD1. From germline, CDR1 is SGHKS and CDR2 YYEKEE (reference sequence). V lost 4 bases and J lost 5; bases outside the gene matches: 14. This CDR3 has 16 residues. CDR3 residues: CASSPPGTAPTTEAFF. CDR3 sequence (DNA): TGTGCCAGCAGCCCGCCGGGGACAGCTCCCACTACTGAAGCTTTCTTT.

The chain carries TRBV6-4 and TRBJ1-1; no clear D. Germline V lookup: CDR1 MRHNA, CDR2 SNTAGT. The CDR3 sequence is 16 residues long. V lost 2 bases and J lost 5, with 18 bases in between. For the CDR3, the DNA is TGTGCCAGCAGTGACATCTGGGCGGGGAAGAGGACTGAAGCTTTCTTT. This translates into CASSDIWAGKRTEAFF.

For the CDR3, the DNA is TGCGCCAGCAGCCAAGATCAGACTGACTATGGCTACACCTTC. Encoded protein: CASSQDQTDYGYTF. The genes are TRBV4-3 and TRBJ1-2; D gene ambiguous. Trimming shortened V by 0 bases and J by 3 bases, and 8 bases separated the two germline ends. Germline V gene data show CDR1 as LGHNA and CDR2 as YSLEER. The CDR3 length is 14 residues.

The chain uses TRBV5-5 and TRBJ1-1; 7 nucleotides line up with TRBD1. From germline, CDR1 is SGHKS and CDR2 YYEKEE (reference sequence). CDR3 size: 14 residues. J gave up 1 base and V 0 bases, and 0 bases lay outside the gene matches. The CDR3: CASSLDRGNTEAFF. CDR3 DNA: TGTGCCAGCAGCTTGGACAGGGGGAACACTGAAGCTTTCTTT.

The rearrangement uses TRBV4-1 and TRBJ2-3; unclear D gene. The V end was cut by 2 bases, the J end by 2 bases, with 14 bases between. The CDR3 is made up of 16 amino acids. From germline, CDR1 is MGHRA and CDR2 YSYEKL. CDR3 sequence (DNA): TGCGCCAGCAGCCAAAGCGACTCTCAACACACAGATACGCAGTATTTT. Its translation: CASSQSDSQHTDTQYF.

This clone was recorded a few times. This rearrangement joins TRBV6-5 to TRBJ2-1; D remains ambiguous. V was cut by 8 bases and J by 2 bases, with 16 bases left in between. Germline V lookup: CDR1 MNHEY, CDR2 SVGAGI. The CDR3 sequence is 15 residues long. In DNA, the CDR3 is TGTGCCAGCGGAAGAAAAGAGACACCCTACAATGAGCAGTTCTTC. Amino acids: CASGRKETPYNEQFF.

The gene calls are TRBV5-6 and TRBJ1-1; D gene ambiguous. Germline V gene lookup returns CDR1 SGHDT and CDR2 YYEEEE. V shed 1 base and J shed 8 bases, with 18 bases lying between them. The CDR3 consists of 15 residues. The CDR3 DNA follows: TGTGCCAGCAGCTTGTTTAACCGCTGGCCCTCCGAAGCTTTCTTT. Protein: CASSLFNRWPSEAFF.

The V and J genes are TRBV3-1 (or the pseudogene TRBV3-2) and TRBJ1-2, with TRBD1 identical over 7 bases. The germline CDR1 and CDR2 sequences are LGHDT and YNNKEL (reference sequence). The CDR3 is made up of 14 amino acids. The ends lost 1 base at V and 5 bases at J; junction bases unmatched: 4. DNA of the CDR3: TGTGCCAGCAGCCAAGGGGAGGACAGGTATGGCTACACCTTC. This gives the protein CASSQGEDRYGYTF.

The CDR3: CASSQQGGNEKLFF. CDR3 nucleotides: TGTGCCAGCAGCCAACAGGGGGGGAATGAAAAACTGTTTTTT. This rearrangement joins TRBV7-9 to TRBJ1-4; 8 nucleotides agree with TRBD1. The CDR3 is 14 residues long. V was pared by 5 bases and J by 5 bases, with 4 bases of the junction left unmatched. Per the germline V gene, CDR1 is SEHNR and CDR2 is FQNEAQ (reference sequence).

V gene TRBV9 combines with J gene TRBJ1-5; D remains ambiguous. CDR3 length equals 13 residues. The ends were cut back, 2 bases at V and 6 bases at J, with 9 bases in the middle. Germline CDR1 is SGDLS and CDR2 is YYNGEE. The CDR3 nucleotides are TGTGCCAGCAGCGTTGGAGGGTTTCAGCCCCAGCATTTT. This codes for CASSVGGFQPQHF.

The chain employs TRBV5-4 and TRBJ2-1, with 9 bases lining up with TRBD1. The CDR3 extends over 16 amino acids. V lost 4 bases, J lost 7 bases, and 12 bases stayed unmatched. Germline V gene lookup returns CDR1 SGHNT and CDR2 YYREEE (reference sequence). CDR3 nucleotide sequence: TGTGCCAGCAGCCCACCAACAGGGGGCGCGGGAAATGAGCAGTTCTTC. The encoded protein is CASSPPTGGAGNEQFF.

The chain has TRBV5-1 and TRBJ2-2; 7 nucleotides match TRBD1. There are 15 residues in the CDR3. Germline assignment: CDR1 SGHRS and CDR2 YFSETQ. Trimming cost V 4 bases and J 1 base; bases outside gene matches: 4. The CDR3 spells CASSRGQKNTGELFF. CDR3 nucleotides: TGCGCCAGCAGCCGGGGACAGAAGAACACCGGGGAGCTGTTTTTT.